A selection of T cell receptor beta chains follows, all from one sample in a study of blood T cells in healthy people across ages. TCRdb analysed the 5' RACE reads with MiXCR anew, one entry per CDR3 protein. The data contain roughly 640,000 distinct CDR3 sequences, roughly 31% of them seen just once; the ten biggest clones take up roughly 14%. Input material: blood. These receptors all stem from a woman older than 75 in good health. Each CDR3 is given with its conserved first and last residue. D genes are given only for firm matches. Where a row states a size, it is once, few, many or the class of an expanded clone; other rows omit it.

14,many,TRBV12-3/TRBV12-4,NA,TRBJ1-2,CASSLMAGTGGYTF,TGTGCCAGCAGTTTGATGGCAGGGACGGGGGGCTACACCTTC
14,few,TRBV12-3/TRBV12-4,NA,TRBJ2-5,CASSLSEQEETQYF,TGTGCCAGCAGCTTATCTGAACAGGAAGAGACCCAGTACTTC
14,NA,TRBV5-1,NA,TRBJ1-1,CASSLYGTNTEAFF,TGCGCCAGCAGCCTCTACGGGACGAACACTGAAGCTTTCTTT
14,many,TRBV9,NA,TRBJ2-7,CASSVGSQSYEQYF,TGTGCCAGCAGCGTAGGATCTCAGAGCTACGAGCAGTACTTC
15,many,TRBV6-5,TRBD1,TRBJ2-7,CASRTRPGQGYEQYF,TGTGCCAGCAGGACTAGACCGGGACAGGGCTACGAGCAGTACTTC
16,NA,TRBV3-1,NA,TRBJ2-5,CASSPPRGGGWDEQYF,TGTGCCAGCAGCCCTCCTCGGGGCGGGGGCTGGGATGAGCAGTACTTC
15,many,TRBV30,NA,TRBJ1-4,CAWGGTGRSDEKLFF,TGTGCCTGGGGGGGAACAGGGCGGTCTGATGAAAAACTGTTTTTT
13,few,TRBV7-3,NA,TRBJ2-2,CASSLTFSGELFF,TGTGCCAGCAGCTTAACCTTTTCCGGGGAGCTGTTTTTT
16,NA,TRBV18,NA,TRBJ2-5,CASSLAGTPSWETQYF,TGTGCCAGCTCACTAGCCGGGACTCCCTCCTGGGAGACCCAGTACTTC
13,many,TRBV5-1,TRBD1,TRBJ1-5,CASSWTGEQPQHF,TGCGCCAGCAGCTGGACAGGCGAGCAGCCCCAGCATTTT
15,NA,TRBV4-1,NA,TRBJ2-7,CASSQGSGPSYEQYF,TGCGCCAGCAGCCAGGGATCCGGACCGAGCTACGAGCAGTACTTC
15,many,TRBV12-3/TRBV12-4,NA,TRBJ1-2,CASTLSERANYGYTF,TGTGCCAGCACCCTCTCTGAGAGGGCCAACTATGGCTACACCTTC
15,NA,TRBV20-1,TRBD1,TRBJ2-7,CSAPAGTGGTYEQYF,TGCAGCGCCCCCGCCGGGACAGGGGGAACCTACGAGCAGTACTTC
13,many,TRBV5-1,NA,TRBJ2-5,CASSLANGETQYF,TGCGCCAGCAGCTTGGCAAACGGAGAGACCCAGTACTTC
14,few,TRBV20-1,NA,TRBJ1-2,CSAPVRDGRYGYTF,TGCAGTGCACCCGTCCGGGACGGAAGATATGGCTACACCTTC
12,NA,TRBV20-1,NA,TRBJ2-7,CSAGRTVYEQYF,TGCAGTGCTGGAAGGACAGTCTACGAGCAGTACTTC
14,many,TRBV13,TRBD1,TRBJ2-3,CASSSDTGGGTQYF,TGTGCCAGCAGCTCCGATACAGGGGGAGGTACGCAGTATTTT
13,many,TRBV12-3/TRBV12-4,NA,TRBJ1-2,CASALRQDYGYTF,TGTGCCAGCGCCCTCCGACAGGACTATGGCTACACCTTC
14,NA,TRBV18,NA,TRBJ1-2,CASSQQGINYGYTF,TGTGCCAGCTCTCAACAGGGAATTAACTATGGCTACACCTTC
18,NA,TRBV6-2/TRBV6-3,TRBD2,TRBJ2-3,CASSYFLAGGSGTDTQYF,TGTGCCAGCAGCTATTTTCTAGCGGGGGGTTCTGGCACAGATACGCAGTATTTT
16,once,TRBV9,NA,TRBJ1-6,CANSGSAAGGNSLLHF,TGTGCCAACAGCGGATCGGCGGCAGGCGGGAATTCACTCCTCCACTTT
10,NA,TRBV28,NA,TRBJ1-2,CASSTIGLTF,TGTGCCAGCAGCACAATAGGCCTCACCTTC
15,many,TRBV7-2,NA,TRBJ2-5,CASSLRGGYQETQYF,TGTGCCAGCAGCCTCAGGGGGGGGTACCAAGAGACCCAGTACTTC
13,many,TRBV24-1,NA,TRBJ2-7,CATRGPGEDEQYF,TGTGCCACCAGAGGTCCAGGCGAGGACGAGCAGTACTTC
16,NA,TRBV27,NA,TRBJ1-1,CASSLYRLPLNTEAFF,TGTGCCAGCAGTTTATACAGATTACCTCTGAACACTGAAGCTTTCTTT
14,few,TRBV6-5,NA,TRBJ2-1,CASSYSTGGHEQFF,TGTGCCAGCAGTTACTCGACCGGGGGACATGAGCAGTTCTTC
17,NA,TRBV12-3/TRBV12-4,TRBD2,TRBJ2-5,CASSQGTSGRVQETQYF,TGTGCCAGCAGTCAGGGGACTAGCGGGAGGGTCCAAGAGACCCAGTACTTC
13,NA,TRBV4-3,NA,TRBJ1-1,CASSQHANTEAFF,TGCGCCAGCAGCCAACACGCGAACACTGAAGCTTTCTTT
15,many,TRBV10-3,NA,TRBJ1-5,CAISDGRGKGQPQHF,TGTGCCATCAGTGACGGAAGGGGAAAAGGTCAGCCCCAGCATTTT